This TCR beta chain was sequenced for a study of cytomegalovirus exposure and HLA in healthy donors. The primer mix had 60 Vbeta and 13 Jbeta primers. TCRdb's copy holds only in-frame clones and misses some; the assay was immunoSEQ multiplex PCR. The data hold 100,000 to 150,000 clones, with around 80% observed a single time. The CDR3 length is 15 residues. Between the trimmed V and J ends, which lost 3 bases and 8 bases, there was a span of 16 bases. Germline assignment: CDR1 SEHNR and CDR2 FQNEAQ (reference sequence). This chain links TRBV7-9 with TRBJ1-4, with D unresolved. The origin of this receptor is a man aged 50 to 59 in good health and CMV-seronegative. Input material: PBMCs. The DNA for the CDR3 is TGTGCCAGCAGCTTCAGCGGGAGATTGGGAGAAAAACTGTTTTTT. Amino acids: CASSFSGRLGEKLFF.